The 31 T cell receptor beta chains reported below all come from one sample, sequenced in a study of tissue T cells after allogeneic stem cell transplantation. Here immunoSEQ multiplex PCR was the method, and the copy in TCRdb shows in-frame clones only, minus some. Of 17,000 or so clones in the sample, 60% to 75% are singletons; the top ten hold roughly 0.91%. The sample taken for sequencing was spleen. These receptors came from a female BALB/c mouse in good health. The strain bears MHC haplotype H2-d.

In regard to this clone: Gene names follow the mouse nomenclature. The CDR3 goes on 1 residue after the read ends, and that part is filled in from the germline J gene. The chain uses TRBV1 and TRBJ1-1, with D maybe TRBD1 (6 bases). The germline CDR1 and CDR2 sequences are NSQYPW and LRSPGD (reference sequence). The length of the CDR3 is 15 residues. V lost 0 bases and J lost 5, with 13 bases in between. The CDR3 spells CTCSADVQGWTEVFF. CDR3 DNA (partial): TGCACCTGCAGTGCAGATGTACAGGGCTGGACAGAAGTCTTC.

Comments on this clone: Germline and genes: mouse. The read gets to within 1 residue of the CDR3 end, and the germline J gene fills in the rest. The chain links TRBV4 to TRBJ1-6, with D unresolved. TRBJ1-6 is annotated as an ORF whose role is uncertain. From germline, CDR1 is LGHDT and CDR2 YNNKQL (reference sequence). V was cut by 4 bases and J by 5 bases, with 3 bases left in between. The CDR3 is 12 residues long. This CDR3 is CASSSNNSPLYF. Incomplete CDR3 DNA: TGTGCCAGCAGCTCAAATAATTCGCCCCTCTAC.

Comments on this clone: Gene names are mouse gene names. The read gets to within 1 residue of the CDR3 end, and the germline J gene fills in the rest. The rearrangement links TRBV1 to TRBJ2-1, with TRBD2 matching 8 bases. Germline CDR1 reads NSQYPW; CDR2 reads LRSPGD (reference sequence). This CDR3 is built from 16 residues. The J segment lost 4 bases and the V segment lost 0 bases, leaving 5 bases of the junction unmatched. CDR3 DNA (partial): TGCACCTGCAGTGCAGATCTCTGGGGGGCTTATGCTGAGCAGTTC. This translates into CTCSADLWGAYAEQF. The CDR3 in its entirety is CTCSADLWGAYAEQFF.

In its sample, this clone was seen a few times. Gene names and germline refer to mouse. The CDR3 goes on 1 residue after the read ends, and that part is filled in from the germline J gene. The V gene is TRBV2, the J gene TRBJ1-4; D gene unclear. V was pared by 0 bases and J by 4 bases, with 9 bases between. Germline CDR1 is LGHNA and CDR2 is YSYQKL. CDR3 length: 15 amino acids. The covered CDR3 bases are TGTGCCAGCAGCCAAGAAGCCGGAATCAACGAAAGATTATTT. Its translation is CASSQEAGINERLF. In full, the CDR3 reads CASSQEAGINERLFF.

As concerns this clone: These gene names are mouse names. The read stops 1 residue short of the end of the CDR3; the missing end is completed from the germline J gene. The V and J genes are TRBV13-2 and TRBJ1-3; possibly TRBD1 for D (5 bases). The CDR3 has 15 residues. V lost 0 bases, J lost 3 bases, and 10 bases lay in between. Germline V CDR1 and CDR2: NNHNN, SYGAGS (reference sequence). The DNA read from the CDR3 is TGTGCCAGCGGTGATGCAGGGACTGGTGGAAATACGCTCTAT. It specifies CASGDAGTGGNTLY. The whole CDR3 is CASGDAGTGGNTLYF.

About this clone: Each gene name is a mouse one. Read sequence stops 1 residue before the CDR3 end, and the germline J gene provides the missing end. This chain links TRBV13-1 with TRBJ2-3; no definite D call. The CDR3 length is 13 residues. Trimming took 6 bases from V and 0 from J, leaving 8 bases between them. Germline CDR1 is NSHNY and CDR2 is SYGAGN. CDR3 in amino acids: CASTRASAETLYF. The part of the CDR3 DNA that was read is TGTGCCAGCACGCGGGCTAGTGCAGAAACGCTGTAT.

As regards this clone: Genes and germline come from the mouse. Read sequence stops 1 residue before the CDR3 end, and the germline J gene provides the missing end. V is TRBV13-2 and J is TRBJ1-1; unclear D gene. The V gene's germline CDR1 is NNHNN and CDR2 SYGAGS (reference sequence). Between the trimmed V and J ends, which lost 3 bases and 0 bases, there was a span of 9 bases. The length of the CDR3 is 14 residues. Incomplete CDR3 DNA: TGTGCCAGCGGTGTCACAGCTGCAAACACAGAAGTCTTC. Translation: CASGVTAANTEVF. In full, the CDR3 reads CASGVTAANTEVFF.

Regarding this clone: Gene names refer to mouse genes. The read falls 1 residue short of the CDR3 end, and the missing part is taken from the germline J gene. The J gene is TRBJ2-7, the V gene TRBV13-1, with 9 bases that match TRBD2. Trimming cost V 2 bases and J 7 bases; bases outside gene matches: 7. The CDR3 runs to 14 residues. Germline values: CDR1 NSHNY, CDR2 SYGAGN. CDR3 region: CASSDPGGEGEQYF. Partial CDR3 DNA: TGTGCCAGCAGTGACCCTGGGGGGGAGGGAGAACAGTAC.

Details on this clone: The listed genes are named as in mouse. Coverage ceases 1 residue before the CDR3 finishes, and the germline J gene fills in the end. The chain joins TRBV31 to TRBJ2-4; weak D call: TRBD1 (5 bases). Germline assignment: CDR1 GKSSPN and CDR2 SITVG. This CDR3 spans 15 amino acids. Trimming cost V 2 bases and J 0 bases, with 12 bases left between them. CDR3 bases read: TGTGCCTGGAGTAAGGACACCTCTAGTCAAAACACCTTGTAC. Its protein product is CAWSKDTSSQNTLY. The whole CDR3 protein is CAWSKDTSSQNTLYF. Full variable domain (remainder filled in from reference TRBV31 and TRBJ2-4): AQTIHQWPVAEIKAVGSPLSLGCTIKGKSSPNLYWYWQATGGTLQQLFYSITVGQVESVVQLNLSASRPKDDQFILSTEKLLLSHSGFYLCAWSKDTSSQNTLYFGAGTRLSVL.

With respect to this clone: Mouse gene names and germline throughout. The read finishes 1 residue shy of the CDR3 end, and the germline J gene is used to complete it. The chain links TRBV4 to TRBJ2-3; 7 bases are a match to TRBD1. V lost 6 bases, J lost 1 base, and 4 bases stayed unmatched. The germline CDR1 and CDR2 sequences are LGHDT and YNNKQL (reference sequence). The CDR3 has 14 residues. The sequenced part of the CDR3 DNA is TGTGCCAGCAGGACAGGGCTTGGTGCAGAAACGCTGTAT. Protein sequence: CASRTGLGAETLY. Given in full, the CDR3 is CASRTGLGAETLYF.

As to this clone: The gene symbols are mouse symbols. The CDR3: CASSQEQGNTEVFF. Incomplete CDR3 DNA: TGTGCCAGCAGCCAAGAACAGGGGAACACAGAAGTCTTC. J is TRBJ1-1 and V is TRBV5, with D possibly being TRBD1 (6 bases). With the read ending 1 residue before the CDR3 end, the germline J gene is used to fill in that end. Trimming shortened V by 0 bases and J by 1 base, and 6 bases separated the two germline ends. Germline CDR1 is LGHNA and CDR2 is YNLKQL (reference sequence). The CDR3 sequence is 14 residues long.

In the case of this clone: Gene names and germline refer to mouse. Read sequence stops 1 residue before the CDR3 end, and the germline J gene provides the missing end. V and J are TRBV24 and TRBJ2-5; possibly TRBD1 or TRBD2 for D (5 bases each). This CDR3 region has 14 residues. V was cut by 3 bases and J by 0 bases, with 7 bases left in between. Germline V gene data show CDR1 as KGHTA and CDR2 as FRNEEI. The CDR3 is CASSLRDNQDTQYF. The covered CDR3 bases are TGTGCCAGCAGTCTCCGGGACAACCAAGACACCCAGTAC.

A word on this clone: All gene names here are mouse names. Read sequence stops 1 residue before the CDR3 end, and the germline J gene provides the missing end. V and J are TRBV29 and TRBJ1-4, with a weak D call TRBD1 (6 bases). The germline V gene has CDR1 MSHET and CDR2 SYDVDS. V was trimmed by 3 bases and J by 7 bases, leaving 12 bases between them. CDR3 length: 14 amino acids. The CDR3 spells CASSFRGYGERLFF. CDR3 bases read: TGTGCTAGCAGTTTCAGGGGATACGGCGAAAGATTATTT.

In the case of this clone: Gene names and germline match the mouse. The read halts 1 residue ahead of the CDR3 end, with the missing end drawn from the germline J gene. V is TRBV20 and J is TRBJ1-4; D is undetermined. V shed 3 bases and J shed 0 bases, with 5 bases lying between them. This CDR3 has 13 residues. Germline assignment: CDR1 GFQATS and CDR2 STVNSAI. The part of the CDR3 DNA that was read is TGTGGTGCTAGCGGGGTTTCCAACGAAAGATTATTT. As protein: CGASGVSNERLF. The whole CDR3 reads CGASGVSNERLFF.

On this clone: Mouse names are used for the genes. The CDR3 end is not reached by the read, which stops 1 residue before it; the germline J gene fills it in. The chain employs TRBV5 and TRBJ1-3, with TRBD1 identical over 7 bases. Germline CDR1 is LGHNA and CDR2 is YNLKQL (reference sequence). The CDR3 consists of 15 residues. Trimming cost V 4 bases and J 0 bases; bases outside gene matches: 3. CDR3 in amino acids: CASSPTGASGNTLYF. CDR3 DNA, as far as it was read: TGTGCCAGCAGCCCCACAGGGGCTTCTGGAAATACGCTCTAT.

This clone came up once. Genes here carry mouse names. The CDR3 sequence is CASGDFRVDSDYTF. The sequenced CDR3 bases are TGTGCCAGCGGTGATTTCAGGGTTGACTCCGACTACACC. V is TRBV13-2 and J is TRBJ1-2; D perhaps matches TRBD1 (5 bases). The CDR3 extends 1 residue past the end of the read, so its final part is completed from the germline J gene. Trimming cost V 1 base and J 3 bases, with 10 bases left between them. CDR3 size: 14 residues. Germline CDR1 is NNHNN and CDR2 is SYGAGS (reference sequence).

Comments on this clone: Gene labels here are mouse ones. The read halts 1 residue ahead of the CDR3 end, with the missing end drawn from the germline J gene. The chain links TRBV31 to TRBJ1-4, with 9 bases lining up with TRBD1. After removal of 0 bases from V and 3 bases from J, the junction contained 2 bases not matched to a gene. The germline V gene has CDR1 GKSSPN and CDR2 SITVG. The CDR3 has 15 residues. The CDR3: CAWSLGQGPNERLFF. The sequenced part of the CDR3 DNA is TGTGCCTGGAGTCTCGGACAGGGGCCCAACGAAAGATTATTT.

As to this clone: Genes here carry mouse names. The CDR3 end is not reached by the read, which stops 1 residue before it; the germline J gene fills it in. The chain is built from TRBV13-2 and TRBJ1-2; D is possibly TRBD1 (6 bases). Germline V gene sequence: CDR1 NNHNN, CDR2 SYGAGS (reference sequence). The CDR3 contains 15 residues. The germline V and J ends were trimmed by 2 bases and 0 bases, with 11 bases remaining between them. The CDR3 reads CASGEIGTSNSDYTF. The sequenced CDR3 bases are TGTGCCAGCGGTGAAATTGGGACATCAAACTCCGACTACACC.

Concerning this clone itself: The genes and germline here are from mouse. The part of the CDR3 DNA that was read is TGTGCCAGCAGTATAAGAAATTCCTATAATTCGCCCCTCTAC. Translation: CASSIRNSYNSPLY. The entire CDR3 reads CASSIRNSYNSPLYF. The V gene is TRBV19, the J gene TRBJ1-6; D not resolved. The read halts 1 residue ahead of the CDR3 end, with the missing end drawn from the germline J gene. TRBJ1-6 is sorted into the ORF group, with uncertain function. From germline, CDR1 is FNHDT and CDR2 SITEND (reference sequence). Trimming removed 1 base from V and 0 bases from J, with 5 bases in between. This CDR3 has 15 residues.

This clone has just a few counts. Mouse gene names and germline throughout. The DNA ends 1 residue before the CDR3 does, and the rest of the CDR3 is filled in from the germline J gene. The chain is built from TRBV5 and TRBJ2-3; 9 bases agree with TRBD2. This CDR3 has 15 amino acids. Looked up from germline, CDR1 is LGHNA and CDR2 is YNLKQL (reference sequence). With V trimmed by 1 base and J by 4 bases, 3 bases remained unmatched. CDR3 loop: CASSQGTGVPETLYF. The sequenced CDR3 bases are TGTGCCAGCAGCCAAGGGACTGGGGTTCCAGAAACGCTGTAT.

A note on this clone: Each gene name is a mouse one. The CDR3 extends 1 residue past the end of the read, so its final part is completed from the germline J gene. The V call is TRBV29, the J call TRBJ1-1; D gene uncertain. This CDR3 is 12 amino acids long. Trimming pared 5 bases from V and 7 bases from J, leaving 11 bases between. Germline V gene lookup returns CDR1 MSHET and CDR2 SYDVDS. The CDR3 reads CASSPLTVEVFF. The CDR3 DNA, read in part, is TGTGCTAGCAGTCCCCTCACAGTAGAAGTCTTC. The full variable domain, its missing parts supplied by reference TRBV29 and TRBJ1-1, is DMKVTQMPRYLIKRMGENVLLECGQDMSHETMYWYRQDPGLGLQLIYISYDVDSNSEGDIPKGYRVSRKKREHFSLILDSAKTNQTSVYFCASSPLTVEVFFGKGTRLTVV.

Concerning this clone itself: Genes here carry mouse names. With the read ending 1 residue before the CDR3 end, the germline J gene is used to fill in that end. The rearrangement uses TRBV13-1 and TRBJ2-7; the D gene is possibly TRBD1 (5 bases). The ends were cut back, 6 bases at V and 7 bases at J, with 14 bases in the middle. CDR1 is NSHNY and CDR2 is SYGAGN in the germline V gene. This CDR3 has 12 residues. CDR3: CASKDPGQEQYF. CDR3 DNA, as far as it was read: TGTGCCAGCAAGGACCCCGGACAAGAACAGTAC.

With respect to this clone: All gene names here are mouse names. The CDR3 end falls 1 residue outside the read, so it is completed with the germline J gene. The chain links TRBV13-3 to TRBJ2-5, with 9 bases aligning to TRBD1. The CDR3 contains 14 residues. Germline V CDR1 and CDR2: NNHDY, SYVADS. The trim removed 2 bases at V and 5 bases at J, leaving 3 bases unmatched. The sequenced part of the CDR3 DNA is TGTGCCAGCAGTGAGGGGACAGGGAGAGACACCCAGTAC. It translates to CASSEGTGRDTQY. The CDR3, in full, reads CASSEGTGRDTQYF.

With regard to this clone: Gene labels here are mouse ones. The CDR3 extends 1 residue past the end of the read, so its final part is completed from the germline J gene. V gene TRBV13-1 combines with J gene TRBJ1-4, with a weak D call TRBD1 (5 bases). The CDR3 consists of 16 residues. V gave up 2 bases and J gave up 0 bases, with 11 bases separating them. Germline V gene data show CDR1 as NSHNY and CDR2 as SYGAGN. The covered CDR3 bases are TGTGCCAGCAGTGAAGGGAAGGGGTTTTCCAACGAAAGATTATTT. Translating gives CASSEGKGFSNERLF. The CDR3 as a whole reads CASSEGKGFSNERLFF.

This clone was counted once. These gene names are mouse names. Coverage ceases 1 residue before the CDR3 finishes, and the germline J gene fills in the end. The chain combines TRBV20 with TRBJ1-1; D possibly corresponds to TRBD1 (6 bases). Per germline, CDR1 GFQATS and CDR2 STVNSAI. Trimming stripped 0 bases from V and 4 bases from J, with 12 bases between. The CDR3 contains 14 residues. The CDR3 DNA, read in part, is TGTGGTGCTAGGGATGGGGGCGCGGGCACAGAAGTCTTC. Its translation: CGARDGGAGTEVF. The whole CDR3 protein reads CGARDGGAGTEVFF.

Regarding this clone: Gene names and germline match the mouse. CDR3 DNA (partial): TGTGCAAGCAGCTTAGAAGATATTTCCAACGAAAGATTATTT. Translation: CASSLEDISNERLF. The full-length CDR3 reads as CASSLEDISNERLFF. The J gene is TRBJ1-4, the V gene TRBV16, with D hard to call. Read data end 1 residue before the CDR3 end; the end is taken from the germline J gene. The CDR3 totals 15 residues. Germline V gene sequence: CDR1 SGHSA, CDR2 FRNQAP. With 0 bases removed from V and 0 bases from J, the gap between germline ends came to 5 bases.

Comment on this clone: Germline and genes here are mouse. From the germline J gene comes the end of the CDR3, since the read stops 1 residue before it. The rearrangement links TRBV13-1 to TRBJ1-3; D is unresolved. The CDR3 covers 14 residues. Germline V gives CDR1 NSHNY, CDR2 SYGAGN. V dropped 2 bases and J dropped 0 bases, with 6 bases sitting between them. The part of the CDR3 DNA that was read is TGTGCCAGCAGTGAAGCCCATTCTGGAAATACGCTCTAT. Translating it yields CASSEAHSGNTLY. The whole CDR3 protein is CASSEAHSGNTLYF.

Worth noting for this clone: Gene names denote mouse genes. The missing CDR3 end, 1 residue past where the read stops, is filled in from the germline J gene. The V gene is TRBV13-1, the J gene TRBJ2-5, with TRBD1 as a possible D gene (6 bases). CDR3 length: 11 residues. Trimming removed 5 bases at V and 5 bases at J, with 6 bases between. The germline gives CDR1 NSHNY, CDR2 SYGAGN. Incomplete CDR3 DNA: TGTGCCAGCAGCAGGGGAGACACCCAGTAC. It encodes CASSRGDTQY. The whole CDR3 is CASSRGDTQYF.

This clone turned up a few times. These gene names are mouse names. Read coverage stops 1 residue before the CDR3 terminus; the germline J gene supplies the remainder. The chain employs TRBV5 and TRBJ2-7, with D perhaps matching TRBD1 (5 bases). The CDR3 is made up of 12 amino acids. Deletions cut 3 bases from V and 4 bases from J, with 7 bases between. Germline-derived CDR1 and CDR2 are LGHNA and YNLKQL (reference sequence). The chain's CDR3 is CASSQDTYEQYF. The CDR3 DNA, read in part, is TGTGCCAGCAGCCAGGACACTTATGAACAGTAC.

With respect to this clone: Gene names and germline refer to mouse. The CDR3 is cut off 1 residue early in the read; its end comes from the germline J gene. The chain combines TRBV14 with TRBJ1-1, with 10 bases aligning to TRBD1. Germline V gene lookup returns CDR1 SGHDT and CDR2 FRDEAV. The CDR3 totals 15 residues. Trimming took 4 bases from V and 4 from J; bases not matched to a gene: 7. The CDR3 here is CASSPGQGWGTEVFF. The sequenced part of the CDR3 DNA is TGTGCCAGCAGTCCGGGACAGGGGTGGGGCACAGAAGTCTTC.

Concerning this clone: Gene names refer to mouse genes. The CDR3: CASSPTGGVAEQFF. CDR3 DNA, as far as it was read: TGTGCCAGCAGCCCGACAGGGGGGGTTGCTGAGCAGTTC. The gene calls are TRBV4 and TRBJ2-1; the match to TRBD1 covers 9 bases. The sequence runs out 1 residue before the end of the CDR3; the remainder is reconstructed from the germline J gene. J was trimmed by 6 bases and V by 5 bases; bases with no gene match: 5. The CDR3 has 14 residues. Germline V gene sequence: CDR1 LGHDT, CDR2 YNNKQL (reference sequence).